This TCR beta chain stems from a study of response to subunit inactivated influenza vaccine. TCRdb reprocessed the RT-PCR reads via MiXCR and lists one record per CDR3 protein. The sample lists under 200,000 distinct CDR3 sequences, over 8.5% occurring once. This clonotype was seen a handful of times. Its antigen is as yet unknown. Study outcomes and limitations: That few new T cells are recruited by each seasonal influenza vaccination was the authors' suggestion.

The receptor's source is a man aged 50 to 69 who received an inactivated influenza vaccine. Sequenced here: CD8+ T cells sorted from PBMCs, sampled less than 30 months after vaccination.

This CDR3 is CASSFGTYQEEQYF. The CDR3 nucleotides are TGTGCCAGCAGTTTTGGGACTTACCAGGAGGAGCAGTACTTC. This sequence joins TRBV6-5 and TRBJ2-7, with D possibly TRBD2 on 6 matching bases. Per the germline V gene, CDR1 is MNHEY and CDR2 is SVGAGI. This CDR3 comprises 14 residues. Trimming left V 4 bases short and J 7 bases short, with 17 bases between.